The clone carrying this T cell receptor (beta chain) appeared a few times. The sample is drawn from a study of control samples from healthy donors and cancer patients. This CDR3 comprises 11 residues. Deletions cut 0 bases from V and 14 bases from J, with 10 bases between. The germline V gene encodes CDR1 GTSNPN and CDR2 SVGIG (reference sequence). This table comes from immunoSEQ multiplex PCR, and its TCRdb copy is limited to in-frame clones, with some not included. In the table there are around 200,000 clones, around 92% of which are singletons. The source material was blood. This clonotype was obtained from a woman aged 25 to 39 in good health. The rearrangement links TRBV30 to TRBJ1-4; D possibly corresponds to TRBD1 (5 bases). CDR3 amino acids: CAWSVGKGLFF. The DNA of the CDR3 is TGTGCCTGGAGTGTGGGAAAGGGGCTGTTTTTT.